This T cell receptor beta chain was captured by sequencing in a study of blood T cell repertoires in COVID-19. Across the study: COVID-19 samples from acute and convalescent phases originated in the United States, Italy and Spain.

In the authors' workflow: Nucleated cell counts were estimated from reference gene primer amplification. Profiling relied on immunoSEQ multiplex PCR, and the TCRdb table lists in-frame clones only, not all of them. V and J calls and clone size come straight from that table; D and trimming were deduced from the DNA. This sample has 650,000 to 800,000 clones, with 70% to 90% found just once. V gave up 5 bases and J gave up 8 bases, with 9 bases separating them. Per germline, CDR1 MNHEY and CDR2 SVGEGT. This CDR3 spans 11 amino acids. The sequencing sample was made of peripheral blood. The receptor comes from a woman under 30 with acute or convalescent COVID-19. The V call is TRBV6-2 or TRBV6-3, the J call TRBJ1-1; D call uncertain. The CDR3 is CASSGGIEAFF. DNA of the CDR3: TGTGCCAGCAGTGGAGGGATCGAAGCTTTCTTT.